This is a list of T cell receptor beta chains from one sample in a study of immune evolution from preneoplasia to lung adenocarcinoma. Repertoires were generated with immunoSEQ multiplex PCR, while TCRdb's copy carries only in-frame clones and drops some. The sample shows 5,500 to 7,000 clones, 79% of them seen only once. The material sequenced was FFPE adjacent normal lung tissue. All receptors derive from a person in their sixties or seventies with lung adenocarcinoma. CDR3s include the opening cysteine and the closing phenylalanine or tryptophan. The order of the fields is D gene, J gene, V gene, clone size, CDR3 DNA, CDR3 protein. The D gene is left open where the match is weak. Clone size is shown for a subset of rows, as once, few, many or a class of expanded clone.

>NA|TRBJ2-1|TRBV28|NA
TGTGCCAGCAGTGGGGGAGTCGGAATCTGGGAAAGTAAGCAGTTCTTC
CASSGGVGIWESKQFF
>TRBD1|TRBJ1-2|TRBV28|large
TGTGCCAGCAGTTCCCCGGGACAGTATGGCGATGGCTACACCTTC
CASSSPGQYGDGYTF
>NA|TRBJ2-3|TRBV10-3|NA
TGTGCCATCAGTAAGAGCGGGAGCACAGATACGCAGTATTTT
CAISKSGSTDTQYF
>NA|TRBJ2-1|TRBV2|NA
TGTGCCAGCAGCGAATCCCTGCGGCAGTTCTTC
CASSESLRQFF
>NA|TRBJ2-1|TRBV5-4|NA
TGTGCCAGCAGCACCGCCTACAATGAGCAGTTCTTC
CASSTAYNEQFF
>NA|TRBJ1-1|TRBV28|few
TGTGCCAGCAGTTCGTCCGACATTTTACGACTCGGGGCTTTCTTT
CASSSSDILRLGAFF
>TRBD2|TRBJ2-3|TRBV7-6|few
TGTGCCAGCAGCTTTGGGACTAGCGGTAGCACAGATACGCAGTATTTT
CASSFGTSGSTDTQYF
>NA|TRBJ2-1|TRBV29-1|NA
TGCAGCGTTGTCAGAGTGTTTATGAACAATGAGCAGTTCTTC
CSVVRVFMNNEQFF
>NA|TRBJ2-7|TRBV6-1|NA
TGTGCCAGCAGAAGGACAGTGAACGAGCAGTACTTC
CASRRTVNEQYF
>TRBD2|TRBJ2-7|TRBV6-6|few
TGTGCCAGCAGACATCTAGCGGGCGTAAGCTCCTACGAGCAGTACTTC
CASRHLAGVSSYEQYF
>NA|TRBJ2-1|TRBV6-5|NA
TGTGCCAGCAGGCGGGCGGGGTCCTACAATGAGCAGTTCTTC
CASRRAGSYNEQFF
>NA|TRBJ1-1|TRBV4-3|NA
TGCGCCAGCAGCCAAGATCATTTGGGGCACGGAGCTTTCTTT
CASSQDHLGHGAFF
>NA|TRBJ1-5|TRBV6-1|NA
TGTGCCAGCAGTGAATACGGGACACGTTATAGCAATCAGCCCCAGCATTTT
CASSEYGTRYSNQPQHF
>NA|TRBJ1-1|TRBV11-2|NA
TGTGCCAGCAGCTTTAACACGGGACGCCGGTGGGGTGAAGCTTTCTTT
CASSFNTGRRWGEAFF
>TRBD1|TRBJ2-3|TRBV4-2|NA
TGTGCCAGCAGCCAAGAGGACAGGGGGCTTGGGGCAGATACGCAGTATTTT
CASSQEDRGLGADTQYF
>NA|TRBJ2-3|TRBV15|NA
TGTGCCACCAGCAGAGGACTAGAACACACAGATACGCAGTATTTT
CATSRGLEHTDTQYF
>NA|TRBJ1-2|TRBV13|NA
TGTGCCAGCAGCTTAGGGTCCCAGGAGGGCTACACCTTC
CASSLGSQEGYTF
>NA|TRBJ1-2|TRBV5-1|NA
TGCGCCAGCAGCTTGAGGTGGGGTGCAGACGGCTACACCTTC
CASSLRWGADGYTF
>NA|TRBJ1-1|TRBV30|NA
TGTGCCTGGAGTGTACAAGCAGGGAGACCTGAAGCTTTCTTT
CAWSVQAGRPEAFF
>TRBD1|TRBJ2-7|TRBV6-6|NA
TGTGCCAGCAGCCGCCTTGGACAGGGAAGGAACGAGCAGTACTTC
CASSRLGQGRNEQYF
>TRBD1|TRBJ2-4|TRBV5-6|NA
TGTGCCAGCAGTTACAGGGGGACGTCCAAAAACATTCAGTACTTC
CASSYRGTSKNIQYF
>TRBD2|TRBJ2-2|TRBV4-3|few
TGCGCCAGCAGCCAAGATGAGACTAGCGGTTCGAACACCGGGGAGCTGTTTTTT
CASSQDETSGSNTGELFF
>NA|TRBJ2-3|TRBV4-3|NA
TGCGCCAGCAGCCAAGGCGAGCGGGCCAACACAGATACGCAGTATTTT
CASSQGERANTDTQYF
>NA|TRBJ1-1|TRBV19|NA
TGTGCCAGTACCATGGGTCAGGGAACTGAAGCTTTCTTT
CASTMGQGTEAFF
>NA|TRBJ2-5|TRBV30|large
TGTGCCTGGAGCCAGGGGAGGAGAGAGACCCAGTACTTC
CAWSQGRRETQYF
>NA|TRBJ2-7|TRBV28|NA
TGTGCCAGCAGTTTGGGAATTAAATACGAGCAGTACTTC
CASSLGIKYEQYF
>NA|TRBJ1-4|TRBV9|NA
TGTGCCAGCAGCGCCTCAGGGACGGCTAATGAAAAACTGTTTTTT
CASSASGTANEKLFF
>NA|TRBJ2-1|TRBV4-3|NA
TGCGCCAGCAGCCAAGATTATACACCGGGGAATGAGCAGTTCTTC
CASSQDYTPGNEQFF
>NA|TRBJ2-3|TRBV27|NA
TGTGCCAGCAGTTTAGGGGGAAGGATTTCAGAGGGGACGCAGTATTTT
CASSLGGRISEGTQYF
>NA|TRBJ1-2|TRBV30|NA
TGTGCCTGGAGTGGGGCGGGAGGCTACACCTTC
CAWSGAGGYTF
>NA|TRBJ2-3|TRBV28|NA
TGTGCCAGCAGTTTAATTGGTTCTAGCACAGATACGCAGTATTTT
CASSLIGSSTDTQYF
>NA|TRBJ2-5|TRBV5-4|NA
TGTGCCAGCAGCTTGCTCGACTCAGAGACCCAGTACTTC
CASSLLDSETQYF
>NA|TRBJ1-5|TRBV6-5|NA
TGTGCCAGCAGTTACAGGGTGAATAGCAATCAGCCCCAGCATTTT
CASSYRVNSNQPQHF
>NA|TRBJ2-4|TRBV9|few
TGTGCCAGCAGCGTAGAGGCCGGCGGGGAGATAAACATTCAGTACTTT
CASSVEAGGEINIQYF
>NA|TRBJ1-6|TRBV5-6|NA
TGTGCCAGCAGCCCATGGGGTGATTCACCCCTCCACTTT
CASSPWGDSPLHF
>NA|TRBJ2-7|TRBV5-4|NA
TGTGCCAGCAGTCCCGGCGGGGAACTTAACTACGAGCAGTACTTC
CASSPGGELNYEQYF
>NA|TRBJ2-7|TRBV7-9|NA
TGTGCCAGCAGTTTACCTGGGTTCTACGAGCAGTACTTC
CASSLPGFYEQYF
>NA|TRBJ1-4|TRBV5-4|NA
TGTGCCAGCAGCCTCCGACAGGCCTCAGGGGAAAAACTGTTTTTT
CASSLRQASGEKLFF
>TRBD1|TRBJ2-3|TRBV7-8|NA
TGTGCCAGCAGCCTGGGTGACAGGGTGTCAGATACGCAGTATTTT
CASSLGDRVSDTQYF
>NA|TRBJ2-7|TRBV10-3|NA
TGTGCCATCAGGGACGGGACACGAGACGAGCAGTACTTC
CAIRDGTRDEQYF
>NA|TRBJ2-7|TRBV7-9|NA
TGTGCCAGCAGCAACAACTACGAGCAGTACTTC
CASSNNYEQYF
>NA|TRBJ2-2|TRBV11-2|NA
TGTGCCAGCAGCTTAGCAAGGGCCGGGGAGCTGTTTTTT
CASSLARAGELFF
>TRBD2|TRBJ2-2|TRBV5-1|large
TGCGCCAGCAGTTCTATAGCGGGGGGGCCCGCCGGGGAGCTGTTTTTT
CASSSIAGGPAGELFF
>NA|TRBJ2-2|TRBV9|NA
TGTGCCAGCAGCCGTGGTTCGGGGGAGCTGTTTTTT
CASSRGSGELFF
>NA|TRBJ1-5|TRBV28|once
TGTGCCAGCAGTCGATACAGTTACAATCAGCCCCAGCATTTT
CASSRYSYNQPQHF
>TRBD1|TRBJ2-2|TRBV6-4|NA
TGTGCCAGCAGTGAAGTCGGGACAGACAACACCGGGGAGCTGTTTTTT
CASSEVGTDNTGELFF
>TRBD1|TRBJ1-1|TRBV6-6|NA
TGTGCCAGCAGTCACCGGACAGGGATAGGCACTGAAGCTTTCTTT
CASSHRTGIGTEAFF
>NA|TRBJ2-5|TRBV5-1|NA
TGCGCCAGCCGGATACGGGGGTTCCAAGAGACCCAGTACTTC
CASRIRGFQETQYF
>NA|TRBJ1-2|TRBV6-5|once
TGTGCCAGCAGTTCAGGGGTAAACTATGGCTACACCTTC
CASSSGVNYGYTF
>TRBD2|TRBJ2-1|TRBV4-2|NA
TGTGCCAGCAGCCCTCTCTCCCGGGGGGGAGGGGATGAGCAGTTCTTC
CASSPLSRGGGDEQFF
>NA|TRBJ2-1|TRBV11-2|NA
TGTGCCAGCAGCTTAAAGGCTGGCGGTTACAGCTCCTACAATGAGCAGTTCTTC
CASSLKAGGYSSYNEQFF
>TRBD1|TRBJ2-1|TRBV4-2|NA
TGTGCCAGCAGCCAAGAGGCCGGGACAGGGTACAATGAGCAGTTCTTC
CASSQEAGTGYNEQFF
>NA|TRBJ1-5|TRBV28|once
TGTGCCAGCAGTTTGCTAGGCAATCAGCCCCAGCATTTT
CASSLLGNQPQHF
>NA|TRBJ2-7|TRBV25-1|once
TGTGCCAGCAGTGAACTCTACAGGGACGAGCAATACTTC
CASSELYRDEQYF